This T cell receptor beta chain came from a study of CXCR3-negative and CXCR3-positive naive CD8 T cells. Study-wide results and limits: CXCR3-positive naive cells had TRB CDR3s that were more hydrophobic than CXCR3-negative naive cells had. Naive CXCR3-positive and CXCR3-negative cells shared similar TRBV-TRBJ usage, unlike memory cells. Memory CD8+ cells showed much lower diversity, while both naive subsets were comparably high.

TRB cDNA was prepared as libraries by UMI-labeled 5' RACE. TCRdb re-called the 5' RACE reads and shows each CDR3 protein once, DNA omitted. Listed are tens of thousands of distinct CDR3 sequences; around 1.5% falls within the top ten. A word on this clonotype: Its antigen is unidentified.

Sequencing was done on a sample of naive CXCR3- CD8+ T cells from blood. The subset here: CD45RO-CCR7+CD27+CD95- naive CD8+ T cells lacking CXCR3 (TNR3-). This receptor was taken from a human donor in good health. Some clones in this sample may be carry-over from other donors' samples.

CDR3 in amino acids: CSAAGGPNTGELFF. V is TRBV29-1 and J is TRBJ2-2; no DNA is available, so the TRBD1 call from TCRdb remains unchecked. CDR3 length equals 14 residues. In germline, CDR1 is SQVTM, CDR2 ANQGSEA.